This passage covers 24 T cell receptor beta chains from one sample sequenced in a study of T cells in Graves' hyperthyroidism and ophthalmopathy. Amplification of TCR beta CDR3 regions used RNA as the template. The study used the HTBI primer set for a first-round RT-PCR of the TCR CDR3. TCRdb independently ran MiXCR on the multiplex PCR reads; one entry per CDR3 protein. The sample holds around 430,000 distinct CDR3 sequences, around 14% seen once. The material sequenced was blood. These receptors were obtained from a young woman with Graves' hyperthyroidism.

Concerning this clonotype: Being one base from a much bigger clone, this may be a read error. V usage is TRBV11-2 and J usage is TRBJ2-1, with 8 bases fitting TRBD2. The DNA matches TRBJ2-7 better at its end, which makes the J call doubtful. Per the germline V gene, CDR1 is SGHAT and CDR2 is FQNNGV. There are 15 residues in the CDR3. CDR3 loop: CASSYLTGGNNEQYF. As DNA, the CDR3 is TGTGCCAGCAGCTACTTGACGGGAGGGAATAATGAGCAGTACTTC.

Remarks on this clonotype: This may arise from a read error, as a much more abundant clone is one base away. This rearrangement joins TRBV30 to TRBJ2-3, with 8 positions matching TRBD2. CDR3 length: 15 amino acids. The trim removed 1 base at V and 6 bases at J, leaving 9 bases unmatched. Germline V gene data show CDR1 as GTSNPN and CDR2 as SVGIG (reference sequence). CDR3 sequence: CAWSDRVSGTDTQYF. CDR3 in DNA: TGTGCCTGGAGTGATAGGGTTAGCGGGACGGATACGCAGTATTTT.

This clonotype was recorded at least ten times. The rearrangement joins TRBV11-2 to TRBJ1-2; tentatively, D is TRBD1 (5 bases). The CDR3 contains 15 residues. Germline V gives CDR1 SGHAT, CDR2 FQNNGV. V dropped 0 bases and J dropped 4 bases, with 12 bases sitting between them. CDR3 in amino acids: CASSLEPSRGYGYTF. CDR3 coding DNA: TGTGCCAGCAGCTTAGAGCCTTCGAGGGGCTATGGCTACACCTTC. The full variable domain, in which reference TRBV11-2 and TRBJ1-2 provide the parts outside the CDR3, is EAGVAQSPRYKIIEKRQSVAFWCNPISGHATLYWYQQILGQGPKLLIQFQNNGVVDDSQLPKDRFSAERLKGVDSTLKIQPAKLEDSAVYLCASSLEPSRGYGYTFGSGTRLTVV.

Comment on this clonotype: This may be a read error, as it is one base from a much larger clone. The chain links TRBV12-3 or TRBV12-4 to TRBJ1-2; the D is unclear. CDR3 size: 12 residues. The CDR3 loop is CGSSLTSYGYTF. CDR3 in DNA: TGTGGCAGCAGTTTGACAAGCTATGGCTACACCTTC.

V is TRBV18 and J is TRBJ2-7; 8 bases fit TRBD2. V was pared by 5 bases and J by 1 base, with 7 bases of the junction left unmatched. This CDR3 spans 15 amino acids. Germline lookup yields CDR1 KGHSH and CDR2 LQKENI. Here the CDR3 reads CASSGSGSLSYEQYF. The CDR3 DNA is TGTGCCAGCTCAGGAAGCGGGAGTCTTTCCTACGAGCAGTACTTC.

This clonotype was recorded at least ten times. V usage is TRBV20-1 and J usage is TRBJ2-7; TRBD2 matches 13 bases. Germline CDR1 reads DFQATT; CDR2 reads SNEGSKA (reference sequence). The CDR3 spans 17 residues. J lost 0 bases, V lost 2 bases, and 7 bases had no gene match. The CDR3 protein is CSARPTSGRAGSYEQYF. Written as DNA, the CDR3 is TGCAGTGCTAGACCCACTAGCGGGAGGGCCGGCTCCTACGAGCAGTACTTC.

This clonotype occurred many times. The CDR3 sequence is CASSLDRATTDTQYF. The CDR3 coding sequence is TGTGCCAGCAGTTTAGACAGGGCAACCACAGATACGCAGTATTTT. The chain combines TRBV12-3 or TRBV12-4 with TRBJ2-3; maybe TRBD1 (6 bases). V dropped 1 base and J dropped 2 bases, with 10 bases sitting between them. This CDR3 contains 15 residues.

At least ten counts were recorded for this clonotype. J is TRBJ1-5 and V is TRBV2; TRBD1 matches 8 bases. Germline V CDR1 and CDR2: SNHLY, FYNNEI. The CDR3 consists of 14 residues. Trimming took 6 bases from V and 1 from J; bases not matched to a gene: 2. The CDR3 region is CASRDRVSNQPQHF. Written as DNA, the CDR3 is TGTGCCAGCAGGGACAGGGTGAGCAATCAGCCCCAGCATTTT. The variable domain in full, completed from reference TRBV2 and TRBJ1-5, reads EPEVTQTPSHQVTQMGQEVILRCVPISNHLYFYWYRQILGQKVEFLVSFYNNEISEKSEIFDDQFSVERPDGSNFTLKIRSTKLEDSAMYFCASRDRVSNQPQHFGDGTRLSIL.

Ten or more counts support this clonotype. This sequence joins TRBV6-1 and TRBJ1-1, with a possible D match to TRBD1 (6 bases). The V gene's germline CDR1 is MNHNS and CDR2 SASEGT. Trimming cost V 3 bases and J 1 base, with 9 bases left between them. The CDR3 is 14 amino acids. CDR3 amino acids: CASSDEGQNTEAFF. The CDR3 nucleotides are TGTGCCAGCAGTGACGAGGGACAGAACACTGAAGCTTTCTTT.

CDR3 bases: TGCAGTGCTAGGGGTTATACCACCAGAGGACTAGCGGGGAAAAGCTCCTACGAGCAGTACTTC. Translated, it gives CSARGYTTRGLAGKSSYEQYF. This chain uses TRBV20-1 with TRBJ2-7; TRBD2 aligns across 12 bases. The CDR3 is 21 amino acids. The germline V gene has CDR1 DFQATT and CDR2 SNEGSKA (reference sequence). V shed 3 bases, J shed 0 bases, and the junction held 21 bases outside the gene matches.

This clonotype was observed a few times. The rearrangement links TRBV28 to TRBJ1-5; TRBD1 matches 7 bases. Germline V gives CDR1 MDHEN, CDR2 SYDVKM. Trimming at V came to 8 bases and at J to 0 bases, leaving 7 bases not matched to a gene. CDR3 length equals 15 residues. CDR3: CASRDRADSNQPQHF. The DNA for the CDR3 is TGTGCCAGCCGAGACAGGGCCGATAGCAATCAGCCCCAGCATTTT.

This clonotype has at least ten counts. The chain combines TRBV28 with TRBJ2-7, with 12 bases fitting TRBD2. Germline CDR1 reads MDHEN; CDR2 reads SYDVKM. The CDR3 spans 17 residues. V lost 4 bases to trimming and J lost 4 bases; unmatched junction nucleotides: 11. The CDR3: CASSSRLGLAGGYEQYF. The CDR3 DNA sequence: TGTGCCAGCAGTTCTCGCTTGGGGCTAGCGGGAGGGTACGAGCAGTACTTC.

A few counts support this clonotype. The chain carries TRBV19 and TRBJ2-3, with TRBD2 as a possible D gene (5 bases). Germline V gene data show CDR1 as LNHDA and CDR2 as SQIVND (reference sequence). CDR3 length: 16 residues. Deletions cut 7 bases from V and 4 bases from J, with 21 bases between. CDR3 nucleotide sequence: TGTGCCAGTACCCCCCGCGGCTCCGGAGGATCAGATACGCAGTATTTT. Translating it yields CASTPRGSGGSDTQYF.

The rearrangement joins TRBV7-6 to TRBJ2-3, with 11 positions matching TRBD2. The germline gives CDR1 SGHVS, CDR2 FNYEAQ. The CDR3 has 16 amino acids. V lost 4 bases to trimming and J lost 3 bases; unmatched junction nucleotides: 6. This chain's CDR3 is CASSYRLAGLTDTQYF. CDR3 nucleotides: TGTGCCAGCAGCTACCGACTAGCGGGATTAACAGATACGCAGTATTTT. The full variable domain, rest sourced from reference TRBV7-6 and TRBJ2-3, is GAGVSQSPRYKVTKRGQDVALRCDPISGHVSLYWYRQALGQGPEFLTYFNYEAQQDKSGLPNDRFSAERPEGSISTLTIQRTEQRDSAMYRCASSYRLAGLTDTQYFGPGTRLTVL.

The J gene is TRBJ2-7, the V gene TRBV29-1; 7 bases map to TRBD1. The CDR3 is 12 amino acids. The germline V gene encodes CDR1 SQVTM and CDR2 ANQGSEA. With 6 bases clipped from V and 0 bases from J, the junction kept 2 bases outside the gene matches. CDR3 nucleotide sequence: TGCAGCGTCCGACAGGGCTCCTACGAGCAGTACTTC. Encoded protein: CSVRQGSYEQYF.

This clonotype was found many times. The rearrangement links TRBV2 to TRBJ2-1; 11 bases line up with TRBD2. This CDR3 region has 14 residues. Trimming took 5 bases from V and 9 from J; bases not matched to a gene: 6. Germline assignment: CDR1 SNHLY and CDR2 FYNNEI. CDR3 region: CASSLAGGQGEQFF. DNA of the CDR3: TGTGCCAGCAGTTTAGCGGGAGGGCAAGGTGAGCAGTTCTTC.

This clonotype appeared a few times. The chain employs TRBV27 and TRBJ2-7; TRBD1 matches 10 bases. J lost 5 bases, V lost 0 bases, and 4 bases had no gene match. The CDR3 totals 15 residues. The germline gives CDR1 MNHEY, CDR2 SMNVEV (reference sequence). As DNA, the CDR3 is TGTGCCAGCAGTTTATCGTGGGACAGGGGAGACGAGCAGTACTTC. It codes for CASSLSWDRGDEQYF.

In the case of this clonotype: One base away lies a much larger clone, so this may be a sequencing read error. The chain is built from TRBV5-5 and TRBJ2-3, with D perhaps matching TRBD1 (7 bases). The CDR3 extends over 15 amino acids. Germline V lookup: CDR1 SGHKS, CDR2 YYEKEE (reference sequence). CDR3 sequence reads: CASSGLRGAVDTQCF. The CDR3, as DNA: TGTGCCAGCAGCGGCCTCAGGGGGGCGGTGGATACGCAGTGTTTT.

The chain couples TRBV20-1 to TRBJ2-5; 7 positions agree with TRBD2. The CDR3 has 13 residues. Germline CDR1 DFQATT, CDR2 SNEGSKA (reference sequence). Losses at the gene ends were 1 base for V and 3 bases for J; bases not matched to a gene: 2. The CDR3, as DNA: TGCAGTGCTAGAGGGACTAGGGAAGAGACCCAGTACTTC. Translation: CSARGTREETQYF.

J is TRBJ2-4 and V is TRBV6-1, with TRBD2 matching over 12 bases. The germline V gene encodes CDR1 MNHNS and CDR2 SASEGT. The ends lost 7 bases at V and 15 bases at J; junction bases unmatched: 10. The length of the CDR3 is 13 residues. The CDR3 DNA reads TGTGCCAGCAAGCAGCTAGCGGGAGGGTCCTGGTACTTC. Amino acids: CASKQLAGGSWYF.

The rearrangement uses TRBV4-1 and TRBJ2-3; 8 nucleotides agree with TRBD2. The ends lost 0 bases at V and 10 bases at J; junction bases unmatched: 12. This CDR3 comprises 16 residues. Germline V lookup: CDR1 MGHRA, CDR2 YSYEKL. CDR3 amino acids: CASSQEGSGIRTPQYF. CDR3 DNA: TGCGCCAGCAGCCAAGAAGGTAGCGGGATTCGCACTCCGCAGTATTTT.

This clonotype was seen many times. The rearrangement joins TRBV28 to TRBJ2-1; D not certain. Germline values: CDR1 MDHEN, CDR2 SYDVKM. The length of the CDR3 is 14 residues. V lost 1 base and J lost 3, with 7 bases in between. The CDR3 region has the DNA TGTGCCAGCAGTTTATTTGAGCGCTACAATGAGCAGTTCTTC. It is translated as CASSLFERYNEQFF.

This clonotype was counted at least ten times. This rearrangement joins TRBV12-3 or TRBV12-4 to TRBJ1-5, with D hard to call. V was clipped by 8 bases and J by 6 bases, with 11 bases between them. This CDR3 comprises 12 residues. CDR3 residues: CASRRGSQPQHF. The CDR3, as DNA: TGTGCCAGCCGGCGGGGAAGTCAGCCCCAGCATTTT.

The rearrangement links TRBV6-1 to TRBJ2-7; no firm D call. This CDR3 comprises 12 residues. V was clipped by 1 base and J by 5 bases, with 6 bases between them. Germline V gives CDR1 MNHNS, CDR2 SASEGT. CDR3 sequence (DNA): TGTGCCAGCAGTGAAGGAAGAGACGAGCAGTACTTC. It specifies CASSEGRDEQYF.